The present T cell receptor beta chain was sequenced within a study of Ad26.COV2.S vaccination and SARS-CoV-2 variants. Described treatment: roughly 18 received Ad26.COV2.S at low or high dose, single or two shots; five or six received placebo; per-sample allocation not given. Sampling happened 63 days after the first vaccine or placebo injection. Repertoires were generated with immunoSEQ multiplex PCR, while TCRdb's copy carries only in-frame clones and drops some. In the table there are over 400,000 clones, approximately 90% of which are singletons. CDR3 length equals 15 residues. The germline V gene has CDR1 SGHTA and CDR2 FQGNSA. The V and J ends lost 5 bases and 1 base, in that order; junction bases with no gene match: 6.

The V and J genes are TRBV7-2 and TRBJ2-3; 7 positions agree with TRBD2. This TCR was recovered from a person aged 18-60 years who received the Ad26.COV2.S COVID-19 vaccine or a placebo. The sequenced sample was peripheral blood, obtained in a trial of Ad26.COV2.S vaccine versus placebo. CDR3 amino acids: CASSIMAGGTDTQYF. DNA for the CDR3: TGTGCCAGCAGCATAATGGCGGGGGGCACAGATACGCAGTATTTT. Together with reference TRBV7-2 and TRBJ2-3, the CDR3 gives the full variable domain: GAGVSQSPSNKVTEKGKDVELRCDPISGHTALYWYRQSLGQGLEFLIYFQGNSAPDKSGLPSDRFSAERTGGSVSTLTIQRTQQEDSAVYLCASSIMAGGTDTQYFGPGTRLTVL.